A selection of T cell receptor beta chains follows, all from one sample in a study of T cell changes during pregnancy in multiple sclerosis. Profiling relied on immunoSEQ multiplex PCR, and the TCRdb table lists in-frame clones only, not all of them. The sample contains approximately 60,000 clones, about 90% of which appear only once. The sample here was peripheral blood, taken in the first trimester of pregnancy. Receptors were obtained from a female donor with multiple sclerosis, enrolled in a pregnancy study. The CDR3 runs from the conserved cysteine through the conserved F or W. A D gene is named only where the DNA matches it firmly. Some rows mark clone size as missing; the rest say once, few, many or name a class of expanded clone.

clone_size	v_call	j_call	d_call	cdr3_nt	cdr3_aa
NA	TRBV29-1	TRBJ2-7	NA	TGCAGCGTTCGGGAATACGAGCAGTACTTC	CSVREYEQYF
NA	TRBV19	TRBJ2-7	NA	TGTGCCAGTAGTATAGGTAGCGGACGAGGTTACGAGCAGTACTTC	CASSIGSGRGYEQYF
NA	TRBV5-4	TRBJ2-5	TRBD2	TGTGCCAGCAGCTCAGGAGCGTTAGCGGGACAAGAGACCCAGTACTTC	CASSSGALAGQETQYF
NA	TRBV6-1	TRBJ1-1	TRBD1	TGTGCCAGCAGTCACAGGGGGCCGACTGAAGCTTTCTTT	CASSHRGPTEAFF
NA	TRBV10-2	TRBJ2-7	TRBD1	TGCGCCAGCAGCGGACAGGGAAGGCCCTACGAGCAGTACTTC	CASSGQGRPYEQYF
NA	TRBV29-1	TRBJ2-5	NA	TGCAGCGTTGAGAGTGTGGGACTGGGACAAGAGACCCAGTACTTC	CSVESVGLGQETQYF
NA	TRBV6-6	TRBJ1-1	NA	TGTGCCAGCACCGACAGGAACACTGAAGCTTTCTTT	CASTDRNTEAFF
NA	TRBV14	TRBJ2-7	NA	TGTGCCAGCAGCCAAGGTCAGGGGGGCTCCTACGAGCAGTACTTC	CASSQGQGGSYEQYF
NA	TRBV30	TRBJ1-5	NA	TGTGCCTGGAGTGTACCTGGACACTTAGGTGGCAATCAGCCCCAGCATTTT	CAWSVPGHLGGNQPQHF
NA	TRBV27	TRBJ2-7	TRBD1	TGTGCCAGCAGTTCGCAACCGACAGGGTCCGAGCAGTACTTC	CASSSQPTGSEQYF
NA	TRBV4-2	TRBJ2-7	TRBD2	TGTGCCAGCAGCCAAACTGGACTAGCGGGATCCTACGAGCAGTACTTC	CASSQTGLAGSYEQYF
once	TRBV11-2	TRBJ2-1	NA	TGTGCCAGCAGCTCTTTGGGGGACTTTGAGCAGTTCTTC	CASSSLGDFEQFF
NA	TRBV29-1	TRBJ2-7	NA	TGCAGCGTTGAAGTTGGGACACCGGGATGGGGCTCCTACGAGCAGTACTTC	CSVEVGTPGWGSYEQYF
NA	TRBV27	TRBJ2-5	TRBD2	TGTGCCAGCAGTAATAGCGGGAGGGCCAGTGAGACCCAGTACTTC	CASSNSGRASETQYF
NA	TRBV7-3	TRBJ1-1	TRBD1	TGTGCCAGCAGTTTGACCGGGACAGGGGGTACTGAAGCTTTCTTT	CASSLTGTGGTEAFF
NA	TRBV7-6	TRBJ1-4	NA	TGTGCCAGCAGCTACCGATACGGTCGGCGGGGGAATGAAAAACTGTTTTTT	CASSYRYGRRGNEKLFF
NA	TRBV19	TRBJ2-1	TRBD2	TGTGCCAGTAGCCACGGACTAGCGGCCGTTTACAATGAGCAGTTCTTC	CASSHGLAAVYNEQFF
NA	TRBV18	TRBJ1-4	TRBD1	TGTGCCAGCTCATCCGGGACAGGGAAGGGTATCGGTAATGAAAAACTGTTTTTT	CASSSGTGKGIGNEKLFF
NA	TRBV6-6	TRBJ2-7	TRBD2	TGTGCCAGCAGTTGGGCTAGCGGGAGGGCCCCGTACTTC	CASSWASGRAPYF
NA	TRBV2	TRBJ2-1	NA	TGTGCCAGCAGGCGAACTAGGGACATGTTCTTC	CASRRTRDMFF
NA	TRBV6-5	TRBJ2-7	TRBD1	TGTGCCAGCAGGGACAGGGACGAGCAGTACTTC	CASRDRDEQYF
NA	TRBV18	TRBJ2-6	TRBD1	TGTGCCAGCTCCCCGGGACAGGGAGCGGGCGGGGCCAACGTCCTGACTTTC	CASSPGQGAGGANVLTF
NA	TRBV27	TRBJ2-7	NA	TGTGCCAGCAGTCCAACCAGGGGTACCTACGAGCAGTACTTC	CASSPTRGTYEQYF
NA	TRBV2	TRBJ1-1	TRBD1	TGTGCCAGCAGTGATCTGACAGGGGGCTTCATCGGAGCTTTCTTT	CASSDLTGGFIGAFF
NA	TRBV28	TRBJ1-1	NA	TGTGCCAGCAGTTTAAGCAGGGGTAGGTCTGAAGCTTTCTTT	CASSLSRGRSEAFF
NA	TRBV7-2	TRBJ2-2	NA	TGTGCCAGCAGCTTAGCCGTCGGCGGAGGGGTGAACACCGGGGAGCTGTTTTTT	CASSLAVGGGVNTGELFF
NA	TRBV11-2	TRBJ1-4	TRBD1	TGTGCCAGCAGCCCTGGGACAGGGAGTGAAAAACTGTTTTTT	CASSPGTGSEKLFF
NA	TRBV15	TRBJ2-5	TRBD2	TGTGCCACCAGCAGAGGGGGACTAGCGGGAGGTCACCAAGAGACCCAGTACTTC	CATSRGGLAGGHQETQYF
NA	TRBV6-6	TRBJ2-7	TRBD2	TGTGCCAGCACCCGGACTAGTATCTTCGACGAGCAGTACTTC	CASTRTSIFDEQYF
once	TRBV7-9	TRBJ2-1	TRBD1	TGTGCCAGCAGCTCCTCTCTGACAGGGGGCCTTCGTAATGAGCAGTTCTTC	CASSSSLTGGLRNEQFF
NA	TRBV11-2	TRBJ2-2	NA	TGTGCCAGCAGCTCCGGGTACACCGGGGAGCTGTTTTTT	CASSSGYTGELFF
NA	TRBV7-6	TRBJ2-3	TRBD2	TGTGCCAGCAGCCACGGGACTAGCGGGTTGACAGATACGCAGTATTTT	CASSHGTSGLTDTQYF
NA	TRBV12-5	TRBJ1-1	NA	TGTGCTAGTGGGACGATTCAGGGTATGGGAAAAAGGACTGAAGCTTTCTTT	CASGTIQGMGKRTEAFF
NA	TRBV18	TRBJ1-3	NA	TGTGCCAGCTCACCATCCTACAGGGTGTTGGGAAACACCATATATTTT	CASSPSYRVLGNTIYF
NA	TRBV19	TRBJ1-2	NA	TGTGCCAGTAGCCCCGGGCAGGGAGGCTACACCTTC	CASSPGQGGYTF
NA	TRBV20-1	TRBJ2-7	TRBD2	TGCAGTGCTAGGGGAGGGATCGAGCAGTACTTC	CSARGGIEQYF
NA	TRBV13	TRBJ2-2	TRBD2	TGTGCCAGCAGCCCCGCGGGGAGGGACTTGGGAACCGGGGAGCTGTTTTTT	CASSPAGRDLGTGELFF
NA	TRBV7-2	TRBJ1-1	NA	TGTGCCAGCAGCTTGCAGGGAGGGGTCACTGAAGCTTTCTTT	CASSLQGGVTEAFF
NA	TRBV27	TRBJ2-1	TRBD2	TGTGCCAGCAGTTCTACATTAGCGGGAGAGGGAAATGAGCAGTTCTTC	CASSSTLAGEGNEQFF